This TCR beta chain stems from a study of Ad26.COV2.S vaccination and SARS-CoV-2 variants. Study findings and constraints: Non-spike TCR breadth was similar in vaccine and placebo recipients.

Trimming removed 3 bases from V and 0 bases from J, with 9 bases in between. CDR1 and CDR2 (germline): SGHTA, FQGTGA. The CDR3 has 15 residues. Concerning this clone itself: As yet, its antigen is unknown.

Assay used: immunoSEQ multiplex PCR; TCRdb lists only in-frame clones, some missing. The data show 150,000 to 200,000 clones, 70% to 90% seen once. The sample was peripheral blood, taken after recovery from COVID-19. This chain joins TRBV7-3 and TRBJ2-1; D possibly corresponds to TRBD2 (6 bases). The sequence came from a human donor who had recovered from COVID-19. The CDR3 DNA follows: TGTGCCAGCAGCTTGATCGGGAGCTCCTACAATGAGCAGTTCTTC. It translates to CASSLIGSSYNEQFF.